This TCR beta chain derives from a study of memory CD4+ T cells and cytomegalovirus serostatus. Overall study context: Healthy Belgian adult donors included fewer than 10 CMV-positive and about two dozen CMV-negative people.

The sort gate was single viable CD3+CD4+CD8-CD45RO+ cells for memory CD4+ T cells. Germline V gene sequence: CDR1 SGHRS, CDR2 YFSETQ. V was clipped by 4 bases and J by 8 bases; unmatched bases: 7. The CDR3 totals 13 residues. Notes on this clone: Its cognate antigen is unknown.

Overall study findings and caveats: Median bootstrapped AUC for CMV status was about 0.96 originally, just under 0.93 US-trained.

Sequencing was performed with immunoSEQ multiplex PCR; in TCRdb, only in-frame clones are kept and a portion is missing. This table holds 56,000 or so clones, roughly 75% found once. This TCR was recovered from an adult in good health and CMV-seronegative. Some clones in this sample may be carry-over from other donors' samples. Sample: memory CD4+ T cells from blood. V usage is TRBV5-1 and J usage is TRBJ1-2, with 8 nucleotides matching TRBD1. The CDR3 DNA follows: TGCGCCAGCAGCCCGACAGGGGCTCGCGGCTACACCTTC. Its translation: CASSPTGARGYTF.